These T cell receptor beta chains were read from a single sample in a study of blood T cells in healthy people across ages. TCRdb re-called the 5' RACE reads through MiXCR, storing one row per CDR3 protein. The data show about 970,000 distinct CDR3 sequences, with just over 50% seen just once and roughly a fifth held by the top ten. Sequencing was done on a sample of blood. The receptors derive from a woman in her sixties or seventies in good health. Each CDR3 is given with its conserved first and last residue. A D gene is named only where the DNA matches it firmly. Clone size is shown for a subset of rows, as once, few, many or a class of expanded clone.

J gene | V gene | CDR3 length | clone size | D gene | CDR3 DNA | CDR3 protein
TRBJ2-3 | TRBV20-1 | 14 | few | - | TGCAGTGCTAGTACATTGGGGGGTACAGATACGCAGTATTTT | CSASTLGGTDTQYF
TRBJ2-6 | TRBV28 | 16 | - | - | TGTGCCAGCAGTCCAGCAGTTTGCTCTGGGGCCAACGTCCTGACTTTC | CASSPAVCSGANVLTF
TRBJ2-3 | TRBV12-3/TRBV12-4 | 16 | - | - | TGTGCCAGCAGTTTGGCGGGCCTGGCGAGCACAGATGCGCAGTATTTT | CASSLAGLASTDAQYF
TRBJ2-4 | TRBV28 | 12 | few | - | TGTGCCAGCAGTTTTGTCAAAAACATTCAGTACTTC | CASSFVKNIQYF
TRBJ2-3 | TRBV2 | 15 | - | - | TGTGCCAGCAGGCAATGGGGATCTAGCACAGATACGCAGTATTTT | CASRQWGSSTDTQYF
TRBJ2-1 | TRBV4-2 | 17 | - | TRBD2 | TGTGCCAGCAGCCAAGCTTCGGCGGGAGGGCCCAACAATGAGCAGTTCTTC | CASSQASAGGPNNEQFF
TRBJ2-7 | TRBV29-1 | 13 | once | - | TGCAGCGTTGAAGAGGGCGAGGGACGAGAGCAGTACTTC | CSVEEGEGREQYF
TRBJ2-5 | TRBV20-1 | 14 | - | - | TGCAGTGCTAGTAAGGGCGACACCCAAGAGACCCAGTACTTC | CSASKGDTQETQYF
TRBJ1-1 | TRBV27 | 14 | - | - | TGTGCCAGCGGATATGGACTCTTGAACACTGAAGCTTTCTTT | CASGYGLLNTEAFF
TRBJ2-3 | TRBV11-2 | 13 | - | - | TGTGCCAGCAGCTTAGTAAACACAGATACGCAGTATTTT | CASSLVNTDTQYF
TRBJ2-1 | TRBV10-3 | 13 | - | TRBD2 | TGTGCCATCAGCCCGGGAGGGTACAATGAGCAGTTCTTC | CAISPGGYNEQFF
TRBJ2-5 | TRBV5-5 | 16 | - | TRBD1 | TGTGCCAGCAGCCAAATAAGACAGGGCTGGGGAGAGACCCAGTACTTC | CASSQIRQGWGETQYF
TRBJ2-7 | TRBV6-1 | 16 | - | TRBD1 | TGTGCCAGCAGCCGGAAGAGGGACAGGGGGGAGGACGAGCAGTACTTC | CASSRKRDRGEDEQYF
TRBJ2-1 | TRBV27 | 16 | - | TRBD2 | TGTGCCAGCAGTATACTAGCGGGAGAGGGGGTAGGTGAGCAGTTCTTC | CASSILAGEGVGEQFF
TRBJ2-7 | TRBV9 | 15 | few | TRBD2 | TGTGCCAGCAGCGTAGAAGCTAGCGGGACCTACGAGCAGTACTTC | CASSVEASGTYEQYF
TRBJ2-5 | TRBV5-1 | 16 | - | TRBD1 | TGCGCCAGCCCGGGACAGGGGGACCAAGTTCAAGAGACCCAGTACTTC | CASPGQGDQVQETQYF
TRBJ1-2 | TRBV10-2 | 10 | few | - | TGCGCCAATCACATCCATGGCTACACCTTC | CANHIHGYTF
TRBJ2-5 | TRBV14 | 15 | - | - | TGTGCCAGCAGCCTCCTAAGGAGGGATTCAGAGACCCAGTACTTC | CASSLLRRDSETQYF
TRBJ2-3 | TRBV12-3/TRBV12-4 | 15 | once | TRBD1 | TGTGCCAGCAGCCGAGCCAGGGGGCGGACAGATACGCAGTATTTT | CASSRARGRTDTQYF
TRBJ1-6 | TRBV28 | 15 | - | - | TGTGCCAGCAGTTTCGCCGCGGGCTATAATTCACCCCTCCACTTT | CASSFAAGYNSPLHF
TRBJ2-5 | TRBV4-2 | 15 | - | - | TGTGCCAGCAGCCTAGTAGGCGGGCTTGAGGAGACCCAGTACTTC | CASSLVGGLEETQYF
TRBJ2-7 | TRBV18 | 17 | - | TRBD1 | TGTGCCAGCTCACTGGGACAGGGGATCCCGTCCCTCTACGAGCAGTACTTC | CASSLGQGIPSLYEQYF